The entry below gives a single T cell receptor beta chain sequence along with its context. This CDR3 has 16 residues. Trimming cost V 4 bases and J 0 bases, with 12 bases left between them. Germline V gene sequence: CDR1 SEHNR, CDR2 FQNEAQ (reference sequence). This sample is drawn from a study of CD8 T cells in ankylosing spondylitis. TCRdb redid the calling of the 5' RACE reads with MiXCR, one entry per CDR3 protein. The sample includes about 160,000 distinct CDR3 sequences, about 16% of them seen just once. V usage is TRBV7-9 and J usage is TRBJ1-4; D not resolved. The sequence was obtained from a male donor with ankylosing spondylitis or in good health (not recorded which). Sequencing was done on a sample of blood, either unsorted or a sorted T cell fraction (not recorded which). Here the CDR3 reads CASSSLVLATNEKLFF. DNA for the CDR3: TGTGCCAGCAGCTCACTCGTCCTAGCAACTAATGAAAAACTGTTTTTT. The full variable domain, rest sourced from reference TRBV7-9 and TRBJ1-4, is DTGVSQNPRHKITKRGQNVTFRCDPISEHNRLYWYRQTLGQGPEFLTYFQNEAQLEKSRLLSDRFSAERPKGSFSTLEIQRTEQGDSAMYLCASSSLVLATNEKLFFGSGTQLSVL.